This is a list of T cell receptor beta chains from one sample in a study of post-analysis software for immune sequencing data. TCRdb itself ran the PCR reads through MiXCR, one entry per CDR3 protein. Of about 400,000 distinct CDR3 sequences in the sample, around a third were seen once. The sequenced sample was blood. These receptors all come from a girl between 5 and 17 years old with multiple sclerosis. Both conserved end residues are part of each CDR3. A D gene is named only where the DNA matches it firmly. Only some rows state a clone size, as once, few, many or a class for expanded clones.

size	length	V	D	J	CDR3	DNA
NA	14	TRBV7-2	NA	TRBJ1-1	CASSLDGAGTEAFF	TGTGCCAGCAGCTTAGACGGGGCCGGCACTGAAGCTTTCTTT
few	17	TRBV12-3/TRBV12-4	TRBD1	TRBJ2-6	CASSFRDRGAGANVRTF	TGTGCCAGCAGTTTTCGAGACAGGGGGGCTGGGGCCAACGTCCGGACTTTC
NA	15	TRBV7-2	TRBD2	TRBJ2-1	CASSFVTSGYNEQFF	TGTGCCAGCAGCTTCGTCACTAGCGGATACAATGAGCAGTTCTTC
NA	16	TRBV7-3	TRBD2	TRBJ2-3	CASSLGGGLNTDTQYF	TGTGCCAGCAGCTTGGGTGGGGGACTAAACACAGATACGCAGTATTTT
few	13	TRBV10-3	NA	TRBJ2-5	CAISEYSQETQYF	TGTGCCATCAGTGAGTACAGTCAAGAGACCCAGTACTTC
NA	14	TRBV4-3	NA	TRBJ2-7	CASSQDSETYEQYF	TGCGCCAGCAGCCAAGATAGCGAAACCTACGAGCAGTACTTC
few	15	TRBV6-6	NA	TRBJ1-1	CASSYSRTPNTEAFF	TGTGCCAGCAGTTACTCGAGGACCCCGAACACTGAAGCTTTCTTT
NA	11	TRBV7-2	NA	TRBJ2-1	CASRTEVEQFF	TGTGCCAGCAGGACAGAGGTGGAGCAGTTCTTC
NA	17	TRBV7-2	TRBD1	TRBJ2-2	CASSFRKGAGRTGELFF	TGTGCCAGCAGTTTTAGGAAGGGGGCGGGCCGAACCGGGGAGCTGTTTTTT
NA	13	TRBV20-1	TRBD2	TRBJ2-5	CSALSGGEETQYF	TGCAGTGCCCTTAGCGGGGGGGAAGAGACCCAGTACTTC
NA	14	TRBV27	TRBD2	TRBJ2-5	CASRLAGAQETQYF	TGTGCCAGCCGACTAGCGGGGGCCCAAGAGACCCAGTACTTC
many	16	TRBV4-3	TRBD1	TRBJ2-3	CASSQEWGQGADTQYF	TGCGCCAGCAGCCAAGAATGGGGACAGGGGGCCGATACGCAGTATTTT
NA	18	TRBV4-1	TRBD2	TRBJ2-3	CASSPKGRTGLAADTQYF	TGCGCCAGCAGTCCCAAAGGGCGGACGGGACTAGCGGCAGATACGCAGTATTTT
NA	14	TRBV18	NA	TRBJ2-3	CASSPPSVADTQYF	TGTGCCAGCTCACCGCCTTCGGTCGCAGATACGCAGTATTTT
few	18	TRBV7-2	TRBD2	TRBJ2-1	CASSLGLAVTSSYNEQFF	TGTGCCAGCAGCTTAGGTCTAGCGGTTACCAGCTCCTACAATGAGCAGTTCTTC
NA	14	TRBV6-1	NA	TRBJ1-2	CASSEGAVNYGYTF	TGTGCCAGCAGTGAAGGCGCGGTGAACTATGGCTACACCTTC
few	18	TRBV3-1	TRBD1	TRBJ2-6	CASSQLWTGSSGANVLTF	TGTGCCAGCAGCCAATTGTGGACAGGGAGCTCTGGGGCCAACGTCCTGACTTTC
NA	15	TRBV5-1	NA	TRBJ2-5	CASSLGQYPPETQYF	TGCGCCAGCAGCTTGGGGCAGTACCCTCCAGAGACCCAGTACTTC
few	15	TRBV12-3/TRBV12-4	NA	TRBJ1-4	CASSLRGSKGEKRFF	TGTGCCAGCAGTTTACGGGGCTCTAAGGGTGAAAAACGGTTTTTT
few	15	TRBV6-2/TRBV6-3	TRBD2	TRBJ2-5	CASSTPLAGEETQYF	TGTGCCAGCAGCACCCCACTAGCGGGGGAAGAGACCCAGTACTTC
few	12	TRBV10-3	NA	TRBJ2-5	CAISDPQETQYF	TGTGCCATCAGTGACCCCCAAGAGACCCAGTACTTC
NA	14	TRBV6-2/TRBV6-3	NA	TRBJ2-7	CASSYSKFGNGQYF	TGTGCCAGCAGTTACTCGAAGTTCGGGAACGGGCAGTACTTC
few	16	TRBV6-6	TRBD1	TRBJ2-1	CASITRPGQEAGEQFF	TGTGCCAGCATCACAAGACCGGGACAGGAGGCCGGTGAGCAGTTCTTC
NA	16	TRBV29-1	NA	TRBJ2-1	CSAHAWTDLGGNEQFF	TGCAGCGCCCATGCTTGGACAGATCTGGGGGGAAATGAGCAGTTCTTC
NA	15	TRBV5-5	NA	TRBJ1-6	CASSFHTVKPSTLHF	TGTGCCAGCAGCTTCCACACAGTAAAACCCTCGACCCTCCACTTT
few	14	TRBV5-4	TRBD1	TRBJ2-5	CASRGDRGKETQYF	TGTGCCAGCAGGGGGGACAGGGGAAAAGAGACCCAGTACTTC
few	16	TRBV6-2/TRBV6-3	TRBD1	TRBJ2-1	CASSVWGEGQGTEQFF	TGTGCCAGCAGTGTCTGGGGCGAGGGACAGGGTACTGAGCAGTTCTTC
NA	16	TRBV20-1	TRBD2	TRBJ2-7	CSAPSLLAGVPGEQYF	TGCAGTGCCCCGTCCCTACTAGCGGGGGTCCCCGGCGAGCAGTACTTC
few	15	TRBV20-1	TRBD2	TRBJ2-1	CSARKAGGIWNEQFF	TGCAGTGCTAGAAAGGCGGGGGGAATCTGGAATGAGCAGTTCTTC